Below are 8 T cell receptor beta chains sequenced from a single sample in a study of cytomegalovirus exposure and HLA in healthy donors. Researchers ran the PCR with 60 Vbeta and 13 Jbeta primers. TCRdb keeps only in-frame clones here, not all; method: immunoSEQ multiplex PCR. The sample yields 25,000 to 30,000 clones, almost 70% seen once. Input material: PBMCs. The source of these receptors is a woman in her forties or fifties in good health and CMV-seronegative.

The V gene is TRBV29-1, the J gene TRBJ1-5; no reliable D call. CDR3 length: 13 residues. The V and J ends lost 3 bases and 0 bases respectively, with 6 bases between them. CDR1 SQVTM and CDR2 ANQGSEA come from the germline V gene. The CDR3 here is CSVDVYSNQPQHF. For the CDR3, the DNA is TGCAGCGTTGACGTCTATAGCAATCAGCCCCAGCATTTT.

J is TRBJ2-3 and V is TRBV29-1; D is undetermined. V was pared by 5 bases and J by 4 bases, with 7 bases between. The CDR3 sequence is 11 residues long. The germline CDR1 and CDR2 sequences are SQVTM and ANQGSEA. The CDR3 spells CSVRSSDTQYF. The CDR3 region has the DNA TGCAGCGTTAGGAGTTCAGATACGCAGTATTTT.

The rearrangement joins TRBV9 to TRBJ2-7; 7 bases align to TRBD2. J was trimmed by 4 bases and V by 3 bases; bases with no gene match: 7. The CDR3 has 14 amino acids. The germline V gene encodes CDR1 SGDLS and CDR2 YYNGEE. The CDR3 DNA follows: TGTGCCAGCAGCGAGGGAGGGGACCAGTACGAGCAGTACTTC. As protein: CASSEGGDQYEQYF.

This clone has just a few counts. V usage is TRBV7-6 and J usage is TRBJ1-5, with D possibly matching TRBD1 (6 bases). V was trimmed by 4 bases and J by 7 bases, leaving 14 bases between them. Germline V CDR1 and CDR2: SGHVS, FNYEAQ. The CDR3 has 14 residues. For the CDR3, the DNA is TGTGCCAGCAGCTCGGACAGACGAGGACAGCCCCAGCATTTT. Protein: CASSSDRRGQPQHF.

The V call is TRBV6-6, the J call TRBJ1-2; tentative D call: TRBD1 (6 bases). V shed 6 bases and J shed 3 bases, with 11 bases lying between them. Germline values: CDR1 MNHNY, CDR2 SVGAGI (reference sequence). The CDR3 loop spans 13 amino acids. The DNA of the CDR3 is TGTGCCAGCAGCAGACAGGCCGACTATGGCTACACCTTC. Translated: CASSRQADYGYTF.

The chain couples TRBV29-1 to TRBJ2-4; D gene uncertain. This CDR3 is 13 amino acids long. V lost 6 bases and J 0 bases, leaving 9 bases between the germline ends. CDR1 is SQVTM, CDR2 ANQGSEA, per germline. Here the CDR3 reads CSVQTLAKNIQYF. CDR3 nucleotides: TGCAGCGTACAGACGTTAGCCAAAAACATTCAGTACTTC.

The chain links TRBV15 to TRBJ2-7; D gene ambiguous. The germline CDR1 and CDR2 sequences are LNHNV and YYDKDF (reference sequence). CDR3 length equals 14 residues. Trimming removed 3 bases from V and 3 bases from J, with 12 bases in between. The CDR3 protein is CATSSGDVRYEQYF. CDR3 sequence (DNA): TGTGCCACCAGCAGCGGAGACGTCCGCTACGAGCAGTACTTC.

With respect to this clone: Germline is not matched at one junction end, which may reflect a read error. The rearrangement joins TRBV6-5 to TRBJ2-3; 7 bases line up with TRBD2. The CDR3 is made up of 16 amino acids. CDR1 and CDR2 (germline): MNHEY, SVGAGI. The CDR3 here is CASSYSKAGSRDTQYF. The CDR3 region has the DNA TGTGCCAGCAGTTACTCCAAAGCGGGGAGCAGAGATACGCAGTATTTT.